What follows describes a single TCR beta chain. As yet, its antigen is unknown. The data were obtained in a study of PD-1 blockade in classical Hodgkin lymphoma. This CDR3 has 17 residues. Looked up from germline, CDR1 is MDHEN and CDR2 is SYDVKM. V was shortened by 2 bases and J by 0 bases, with 11 bases between the two germline ends. TCRdb's table, derived via immunoSEQ multiplex PCR, lists solely in-frame clones and lacks some. Of about 20,000 clones listed, about 65% are singletons. Study-level points and caveats: CD8+ TCR diversity did not rise significantly by C4D1, unlike CD4+.

Time point denoted: cycle 4 day 1 (C4D1), after five to seven weeks of nivolumab. Each patient's relapse followed autologous stem cell transplantation, and brentuximab vedotin exposure varied. The chain carries TRBV28 and TRBJ1-6; no firm D call. The material was peripheral blood mononuclear cells (PBMCs), obtained before the fourth cycle of nivolumab. The source of this sequence is a human donor with classical Hodgkin lymphoma. In DNA form, the CDR3 reads TGTGCCAGCAGTTTACGTCACCGAAGCTCCTATAATTCACCCCTCCACTTT. Amino acids: CASSLRHRSSYNSPLHF.